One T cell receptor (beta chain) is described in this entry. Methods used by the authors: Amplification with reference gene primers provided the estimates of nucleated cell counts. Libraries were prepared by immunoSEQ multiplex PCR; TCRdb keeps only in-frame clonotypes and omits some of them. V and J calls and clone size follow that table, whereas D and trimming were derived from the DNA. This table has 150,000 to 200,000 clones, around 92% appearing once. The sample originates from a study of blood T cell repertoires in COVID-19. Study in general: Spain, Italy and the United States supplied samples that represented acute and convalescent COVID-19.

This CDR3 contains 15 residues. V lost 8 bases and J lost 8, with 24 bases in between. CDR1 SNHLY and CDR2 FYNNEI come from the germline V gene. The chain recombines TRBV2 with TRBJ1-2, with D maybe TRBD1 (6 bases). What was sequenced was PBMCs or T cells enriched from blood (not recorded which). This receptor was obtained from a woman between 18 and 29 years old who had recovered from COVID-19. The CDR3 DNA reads TGTGCCAGCCGTTTTGACAGGACCCTCTCGTACGGCTACACCTTC. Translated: CASRFDRTLSYGYTF.